The T cell receptor (beta chain) under discussion was sequenced for a study of ipilimumab plus nivolumab after autologous stem cell transplantation. The CDR3 has 15 amino acids. The V segment lost 5 bases and the J segment 2 bases; nucleotides outside the gene matches: 5. Germline V gene sequence: CDR1 LGHNT, CDR2 FRNRAP. Repertoires were generated with immunoSEQ multiplex PCR, while TCRdb's copy carries only in-frame clones and drops some. Of 15,000 to 20,000 clones listed, 81% are singletons. This specimen consisted of PBMCs, obtained in a trial of ipilimumab plus nivolumab as post-transplant consolidation. V usage is TRBV12-5 and J usage is TRBJ2-3; 9 bases agree with TRBD1. This sequence was found in a male donor with diffuse large B-cell lymphoma. The CDR3 region is CASGTGQGHTDTQYF. DNA for the CDR3: TGTGCTAGTGGTACGGGACAGGGACACACAGATACGCAGTATTTT.